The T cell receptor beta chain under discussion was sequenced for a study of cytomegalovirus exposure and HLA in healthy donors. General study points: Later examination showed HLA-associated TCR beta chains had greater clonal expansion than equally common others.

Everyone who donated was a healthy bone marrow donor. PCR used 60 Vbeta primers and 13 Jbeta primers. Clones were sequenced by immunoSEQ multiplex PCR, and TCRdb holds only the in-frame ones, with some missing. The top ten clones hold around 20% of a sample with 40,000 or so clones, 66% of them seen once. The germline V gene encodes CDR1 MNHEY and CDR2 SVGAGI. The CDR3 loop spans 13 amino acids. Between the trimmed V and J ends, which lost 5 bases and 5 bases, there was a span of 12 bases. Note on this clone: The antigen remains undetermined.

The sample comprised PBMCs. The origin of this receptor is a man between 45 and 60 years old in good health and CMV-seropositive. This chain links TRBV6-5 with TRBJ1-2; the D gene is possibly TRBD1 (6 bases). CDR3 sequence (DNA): TGTGCCAGCAGTCCCGGACAGACATATGGCTACACCTTC. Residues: CASSPGQTYGYTF.